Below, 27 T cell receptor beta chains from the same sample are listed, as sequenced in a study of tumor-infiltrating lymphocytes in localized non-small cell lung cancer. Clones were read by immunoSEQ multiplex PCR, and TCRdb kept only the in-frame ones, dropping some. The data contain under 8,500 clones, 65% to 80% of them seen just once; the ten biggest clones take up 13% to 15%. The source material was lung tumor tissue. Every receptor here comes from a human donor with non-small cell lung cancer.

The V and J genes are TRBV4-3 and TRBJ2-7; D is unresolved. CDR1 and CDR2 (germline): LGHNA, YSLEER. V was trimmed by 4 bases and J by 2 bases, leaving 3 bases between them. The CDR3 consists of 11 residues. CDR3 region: CASSPPYEQYF. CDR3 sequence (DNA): TGCGCCAGCAGCCCTCCCTACGAGCAGTACTTC.

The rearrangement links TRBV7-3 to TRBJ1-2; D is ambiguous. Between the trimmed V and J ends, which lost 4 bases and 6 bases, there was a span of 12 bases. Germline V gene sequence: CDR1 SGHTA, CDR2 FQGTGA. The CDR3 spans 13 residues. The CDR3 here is CASSSAENDGYTF. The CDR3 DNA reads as TGTGCCAGCAGCTCGGCTGAAAACGATGGCTACACCTTC.

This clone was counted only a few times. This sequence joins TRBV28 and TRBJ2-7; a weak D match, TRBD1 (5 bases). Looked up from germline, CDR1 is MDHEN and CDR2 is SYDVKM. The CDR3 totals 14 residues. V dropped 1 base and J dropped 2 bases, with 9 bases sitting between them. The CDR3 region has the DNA TGTGCCAGCAGTTTATTGGGGCAGCCCTACGAGCAGTACGTC. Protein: CASSLLGQPYEQYV.

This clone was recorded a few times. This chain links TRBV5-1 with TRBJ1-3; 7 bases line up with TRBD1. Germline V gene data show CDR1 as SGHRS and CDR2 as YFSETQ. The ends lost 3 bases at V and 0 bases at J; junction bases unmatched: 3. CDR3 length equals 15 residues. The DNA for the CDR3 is TGCGCCAGCAGCTCGACAGGGAGCTCTGGAAACACCATATATTTT. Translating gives CASSSTGSSGNTIYF.

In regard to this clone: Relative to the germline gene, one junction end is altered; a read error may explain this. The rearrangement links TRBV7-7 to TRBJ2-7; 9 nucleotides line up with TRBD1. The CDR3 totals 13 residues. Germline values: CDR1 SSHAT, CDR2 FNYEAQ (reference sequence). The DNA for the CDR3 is TGTGCTAGCAGCCGGGACAGGGCGTACGAGCAGTACTTC. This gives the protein CASSRDRAYEQYF. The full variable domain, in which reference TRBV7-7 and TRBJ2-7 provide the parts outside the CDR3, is GAGVSQSPRYKVTKRGQDVTLRCDPISSHATLYWYQQALGQGPEFLTYFNYEAQPDKSGLPSDRFSAERPEGSISTLTIQRTEQRDSAMYRCASSRDRAYEQYFGPGTRLTVT.

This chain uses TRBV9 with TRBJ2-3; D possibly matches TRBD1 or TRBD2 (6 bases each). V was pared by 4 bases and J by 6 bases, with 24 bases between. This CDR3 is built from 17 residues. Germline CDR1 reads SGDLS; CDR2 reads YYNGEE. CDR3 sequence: CASSPLGGRDSPDTQYF. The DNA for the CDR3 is TGTGCCAGCAGCCCCCTCGGGGGCCGCGATTCCCCCGATACGCAGTATTTT.

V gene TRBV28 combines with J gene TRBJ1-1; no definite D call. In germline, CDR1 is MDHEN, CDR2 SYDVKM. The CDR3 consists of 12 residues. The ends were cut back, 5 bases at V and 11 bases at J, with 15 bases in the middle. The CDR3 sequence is CASSTGLRWAFF. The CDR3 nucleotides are TGTGCCAGCAGTACGGGCCTCCGGTGGGCTTTCTTT. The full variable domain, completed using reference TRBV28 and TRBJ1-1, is DVKVTQSSRYLVKRTGEKVFLECVQDMDHENMFWYRQDPGLGLRLIYFSYDVKMKEKGDIPEGYSVSREKKERFSLILESASTNQTSMYLCASSTGLRWAFFGQGTRLTVV.

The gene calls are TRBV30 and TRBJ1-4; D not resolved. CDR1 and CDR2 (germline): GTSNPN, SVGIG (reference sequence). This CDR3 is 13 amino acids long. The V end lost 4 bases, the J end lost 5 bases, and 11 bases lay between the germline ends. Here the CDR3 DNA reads TGTGCCTGGACCCGAGACACGAATGAAAAACTGTTTTTT. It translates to CAWTRDTNEKLFF.

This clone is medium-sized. CDR3 amino acids: CASSLGPTSGSYEQYV. In DNA form, the CDR3 reads TGTGCCAGCAGCTTGGGTCCTACTAGCGGCTCCTACGAGCAGTACGTC. The chain combines TRBV5-6 with TRBJ2-7; 8 positions agree with TRBD2. There are 16 residues in the CDR3. With 0 bases clipped from V and 0 bases from J, the junction kept 5 bases outside the gene matches. Germline V gene data show CDR1 as SGHDT and CDR2 as YYEEEE.

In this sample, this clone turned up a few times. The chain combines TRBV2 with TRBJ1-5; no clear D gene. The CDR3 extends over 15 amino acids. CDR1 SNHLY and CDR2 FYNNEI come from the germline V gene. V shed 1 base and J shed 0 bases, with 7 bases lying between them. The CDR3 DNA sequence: TGTGCCAGCAGTGAAGAGGTTTATAGCAATCAGCCCCAGCATTTT. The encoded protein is CASSEEVYSNQPQHF.

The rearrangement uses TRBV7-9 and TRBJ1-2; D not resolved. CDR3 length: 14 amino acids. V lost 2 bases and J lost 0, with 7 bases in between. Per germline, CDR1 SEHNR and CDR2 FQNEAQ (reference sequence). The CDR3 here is CASSLSRSNYGYTF. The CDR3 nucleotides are TGTGCCAGCAGCTTAAGCAGATCTAACTATGGCTACACCTTC.

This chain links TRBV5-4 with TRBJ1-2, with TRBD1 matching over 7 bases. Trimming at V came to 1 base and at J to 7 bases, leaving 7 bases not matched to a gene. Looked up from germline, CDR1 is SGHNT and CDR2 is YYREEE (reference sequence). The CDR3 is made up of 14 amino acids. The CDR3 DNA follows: TGTGCCAGCAGCTTGCGAGGGGGCGCCGGTGGCTACACCTTC. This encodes CASSLRGGAGGYTF.

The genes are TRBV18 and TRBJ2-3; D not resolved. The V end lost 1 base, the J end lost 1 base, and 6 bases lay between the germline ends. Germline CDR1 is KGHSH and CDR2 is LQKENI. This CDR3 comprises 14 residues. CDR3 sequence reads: CASSPQSGTDTQYF. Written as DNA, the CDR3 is TGTGCCAGCTCACCACAGTCAGGCACAGATACGCAGTATTTT.

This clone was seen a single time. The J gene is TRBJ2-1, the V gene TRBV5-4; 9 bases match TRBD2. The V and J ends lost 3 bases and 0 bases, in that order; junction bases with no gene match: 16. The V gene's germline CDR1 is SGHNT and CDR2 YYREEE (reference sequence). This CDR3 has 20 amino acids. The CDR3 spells CASSSRRVEAGGSSYNEQFF. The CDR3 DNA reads TGTGCCAGCAGCTCCCGTCGAGTTGAAGCGGGGGGTAGCTCCTACAATGAGCAGTTCTTC.

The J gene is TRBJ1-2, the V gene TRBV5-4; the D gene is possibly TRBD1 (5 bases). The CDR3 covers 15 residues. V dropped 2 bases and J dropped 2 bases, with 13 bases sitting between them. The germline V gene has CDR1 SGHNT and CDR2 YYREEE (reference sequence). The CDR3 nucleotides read TGTGCCAGCAGCTTAGGGTATGCAGGGAACTATGGCTACACCTTC. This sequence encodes CASSLGYAGNYGYTF.

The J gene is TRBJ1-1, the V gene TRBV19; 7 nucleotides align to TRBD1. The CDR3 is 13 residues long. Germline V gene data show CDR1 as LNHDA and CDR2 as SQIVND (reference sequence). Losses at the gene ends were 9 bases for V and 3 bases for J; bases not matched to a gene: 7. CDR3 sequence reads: CASFFTGDTEAFF. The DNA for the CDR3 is TGTGCCAGCTTCTTCACAGGGGACACTGAAGCTTTCTTT.

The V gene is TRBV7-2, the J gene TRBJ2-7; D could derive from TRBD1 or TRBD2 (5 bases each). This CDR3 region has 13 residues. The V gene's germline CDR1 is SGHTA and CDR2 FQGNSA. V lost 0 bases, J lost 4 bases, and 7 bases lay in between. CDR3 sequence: CASSLAWGYEQYF. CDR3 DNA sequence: TGTGCCAGCAGCTTAGCTTGGGGGTACGAGCAGTACTTC.

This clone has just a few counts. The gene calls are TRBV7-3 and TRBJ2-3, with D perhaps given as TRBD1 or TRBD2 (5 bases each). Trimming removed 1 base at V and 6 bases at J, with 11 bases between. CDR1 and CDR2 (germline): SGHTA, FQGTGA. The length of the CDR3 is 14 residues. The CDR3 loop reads CASSLRDRRDTQYF. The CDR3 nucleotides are TGTGCCAGCAGCTTAAGGGACCGGCGGGATACGCAGTATTTT.

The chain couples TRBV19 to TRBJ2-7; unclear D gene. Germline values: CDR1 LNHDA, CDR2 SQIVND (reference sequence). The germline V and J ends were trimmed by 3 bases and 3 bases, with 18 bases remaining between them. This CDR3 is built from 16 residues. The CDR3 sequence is CASSMGSARWDYEQYF. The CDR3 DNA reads TGTGCCAGTAGTATGGGATCGGCGCGCTGGGACTACGAGCAGTACTTC.

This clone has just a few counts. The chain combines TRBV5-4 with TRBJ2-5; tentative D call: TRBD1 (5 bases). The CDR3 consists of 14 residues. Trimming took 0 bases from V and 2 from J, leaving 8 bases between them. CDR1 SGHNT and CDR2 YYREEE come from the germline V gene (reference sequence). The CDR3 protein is CASSLGGAQETQYF. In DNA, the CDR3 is TGTGCCAGCAGCTTGGGGGGCGCGCAAGAGACCCAGTACTTC.

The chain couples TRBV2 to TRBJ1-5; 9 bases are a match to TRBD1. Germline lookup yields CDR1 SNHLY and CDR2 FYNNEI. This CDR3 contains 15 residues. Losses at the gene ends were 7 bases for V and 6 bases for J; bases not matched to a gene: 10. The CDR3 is CASTLGGQGGQPQHF. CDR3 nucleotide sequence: TGTGCCAGCACCCTGGGGGGACAGGGTGGTCAGCCCCAGCATTTT.

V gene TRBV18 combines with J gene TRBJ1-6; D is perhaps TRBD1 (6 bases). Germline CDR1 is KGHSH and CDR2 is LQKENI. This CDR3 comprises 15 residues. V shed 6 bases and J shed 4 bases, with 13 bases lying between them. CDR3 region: CASSSTGNYNSPLHF. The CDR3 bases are TGTGCCAGCTCCTCGACAGGAAATTATAATTCACCCCTCCACTTT.

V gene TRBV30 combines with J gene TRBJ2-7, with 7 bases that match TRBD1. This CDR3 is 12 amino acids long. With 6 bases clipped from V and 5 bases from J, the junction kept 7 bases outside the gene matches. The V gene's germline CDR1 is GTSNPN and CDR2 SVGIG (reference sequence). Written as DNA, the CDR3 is TGTGCCTGTCAGGGGGTAGGGGACGAGCAGTACTTC. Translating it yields CACQGVGDEQYF.

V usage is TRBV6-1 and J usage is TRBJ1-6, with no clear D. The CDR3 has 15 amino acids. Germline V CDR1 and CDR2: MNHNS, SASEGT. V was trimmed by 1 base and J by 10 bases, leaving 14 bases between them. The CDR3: CASSEGASPRSPLHF. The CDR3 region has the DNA TGTGCCAGCAGTGAAGGCGCCAGCCCCAGGTCACCCCTCCACTTT.

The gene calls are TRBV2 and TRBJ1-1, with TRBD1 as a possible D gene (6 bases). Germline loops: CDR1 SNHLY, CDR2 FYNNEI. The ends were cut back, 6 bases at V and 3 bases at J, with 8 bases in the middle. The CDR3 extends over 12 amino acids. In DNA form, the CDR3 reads TGTGCCAGCAGGGACAGCTACACTGAAGCTTTCTTT. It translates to CASRDSYTEAFF.

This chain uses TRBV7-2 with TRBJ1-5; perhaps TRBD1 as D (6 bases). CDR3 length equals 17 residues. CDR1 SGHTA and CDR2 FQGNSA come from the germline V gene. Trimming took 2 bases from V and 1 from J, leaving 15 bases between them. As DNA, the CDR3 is TGTGCCAGCAGCTTAACTGGGGGGCAGACGAGCAATCAGCCCCAGCATTTT. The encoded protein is CASSLTGGQTSNQPQHF.

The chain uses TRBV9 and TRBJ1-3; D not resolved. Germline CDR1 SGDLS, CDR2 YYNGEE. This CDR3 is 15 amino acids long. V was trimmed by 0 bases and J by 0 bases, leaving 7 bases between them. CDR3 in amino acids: CASSVGALSGNTIYF. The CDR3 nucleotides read TGTGCCAGCAGCGTAGGGGCCCTCTCTGGAAACACCATATATTTT.